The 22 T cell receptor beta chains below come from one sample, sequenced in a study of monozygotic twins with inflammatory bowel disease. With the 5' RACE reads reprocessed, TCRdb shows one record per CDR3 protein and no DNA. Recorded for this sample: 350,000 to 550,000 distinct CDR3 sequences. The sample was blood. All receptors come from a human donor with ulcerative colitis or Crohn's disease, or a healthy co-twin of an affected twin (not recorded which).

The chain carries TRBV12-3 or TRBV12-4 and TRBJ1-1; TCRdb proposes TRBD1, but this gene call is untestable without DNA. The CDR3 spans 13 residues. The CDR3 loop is CASSPDGITEAFF.

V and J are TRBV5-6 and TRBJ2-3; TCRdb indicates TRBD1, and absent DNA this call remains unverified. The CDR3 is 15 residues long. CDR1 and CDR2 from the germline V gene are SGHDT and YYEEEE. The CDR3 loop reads CASSPGTADRDTQYF.

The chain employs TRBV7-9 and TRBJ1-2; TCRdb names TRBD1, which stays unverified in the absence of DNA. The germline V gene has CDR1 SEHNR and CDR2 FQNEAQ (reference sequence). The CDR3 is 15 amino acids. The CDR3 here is CASSLQGLTNYGYTF.

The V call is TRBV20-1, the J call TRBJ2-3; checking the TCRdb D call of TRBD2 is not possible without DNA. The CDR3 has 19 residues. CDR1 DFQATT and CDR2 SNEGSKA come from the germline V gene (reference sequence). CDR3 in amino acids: CSASGSSGDKKYSTDTQYF.

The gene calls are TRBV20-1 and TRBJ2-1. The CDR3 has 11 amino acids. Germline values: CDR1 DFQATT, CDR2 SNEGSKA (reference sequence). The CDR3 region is CSAGSRNEQFF.

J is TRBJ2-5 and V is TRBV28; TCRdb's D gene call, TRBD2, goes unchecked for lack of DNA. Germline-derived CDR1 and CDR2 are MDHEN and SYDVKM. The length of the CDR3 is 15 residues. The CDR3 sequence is CASSLSGRREETQYF. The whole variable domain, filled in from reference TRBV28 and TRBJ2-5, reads DVKVTQSSRYLVKRTGEKVFLECVQDMDHENMFWYRQDPGLGLRLIYFSYDVKMKEKGDIPEGYSVSREKKERFSLILESASTNQTSMYLCASSLSGRREETQYFGPGTRLLVL.

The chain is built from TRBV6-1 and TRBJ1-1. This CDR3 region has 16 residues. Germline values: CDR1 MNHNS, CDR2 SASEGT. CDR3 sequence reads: CASKGSAVLSMPEAFF.

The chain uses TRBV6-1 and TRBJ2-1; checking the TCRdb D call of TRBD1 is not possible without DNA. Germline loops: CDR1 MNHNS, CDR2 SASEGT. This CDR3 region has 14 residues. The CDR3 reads CASIEDRVGNEQFF.

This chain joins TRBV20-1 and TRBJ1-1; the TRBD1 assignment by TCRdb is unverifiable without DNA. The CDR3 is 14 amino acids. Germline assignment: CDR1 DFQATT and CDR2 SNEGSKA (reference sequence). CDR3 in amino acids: CSAREGGKNTEAFF.

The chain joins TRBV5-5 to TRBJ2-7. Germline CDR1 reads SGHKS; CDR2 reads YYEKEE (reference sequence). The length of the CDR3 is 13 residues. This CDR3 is CASSLSLTYEQYF.

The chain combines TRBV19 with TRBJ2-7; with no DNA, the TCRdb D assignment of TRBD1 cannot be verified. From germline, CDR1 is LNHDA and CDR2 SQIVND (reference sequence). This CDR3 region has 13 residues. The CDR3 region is CASTKTGVDEQYF.

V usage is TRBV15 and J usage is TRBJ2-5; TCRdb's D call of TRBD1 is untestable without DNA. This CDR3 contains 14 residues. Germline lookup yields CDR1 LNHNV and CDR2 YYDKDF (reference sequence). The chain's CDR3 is CATSRDLGGGTQYF.

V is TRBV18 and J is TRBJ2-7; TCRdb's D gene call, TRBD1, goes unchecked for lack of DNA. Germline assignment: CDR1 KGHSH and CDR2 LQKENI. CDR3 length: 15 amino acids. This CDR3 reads CASSPPGQRTYEQYF.

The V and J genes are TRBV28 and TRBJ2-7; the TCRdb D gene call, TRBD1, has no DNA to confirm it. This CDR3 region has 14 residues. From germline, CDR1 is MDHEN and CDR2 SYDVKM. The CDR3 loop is CASSSRDSSGEQYF.

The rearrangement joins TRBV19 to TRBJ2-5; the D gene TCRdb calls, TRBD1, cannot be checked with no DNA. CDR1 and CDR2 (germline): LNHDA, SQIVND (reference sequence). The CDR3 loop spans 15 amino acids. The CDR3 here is CASTPRAPGGETQYF.

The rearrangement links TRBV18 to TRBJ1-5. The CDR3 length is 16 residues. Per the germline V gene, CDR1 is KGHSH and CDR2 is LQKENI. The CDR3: CASSPSSSPINQPQHF.

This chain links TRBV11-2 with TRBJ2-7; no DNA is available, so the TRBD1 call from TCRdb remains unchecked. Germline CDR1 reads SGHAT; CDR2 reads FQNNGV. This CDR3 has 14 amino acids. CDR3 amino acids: CASSLGAGGGEQYF. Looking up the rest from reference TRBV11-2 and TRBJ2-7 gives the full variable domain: EAGVAQSPRYKIIEKRQSVAFWCNPISGHATLYWYQQILGQGPKLLIQFQNNGVVDDSQLPKDRFSAERLKGVDSTLKIQPAKLEDSAVYLCASSLGAGGGEQYFGPGTRLTVT.

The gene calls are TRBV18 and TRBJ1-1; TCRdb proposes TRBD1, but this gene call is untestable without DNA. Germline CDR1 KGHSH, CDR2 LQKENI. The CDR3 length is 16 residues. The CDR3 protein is CASSPPRTGVNTEAFF.

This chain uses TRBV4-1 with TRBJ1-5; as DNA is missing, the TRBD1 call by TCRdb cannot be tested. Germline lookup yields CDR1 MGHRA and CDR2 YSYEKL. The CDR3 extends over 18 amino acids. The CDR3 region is CASSQSGAPGGSNQPQHF.

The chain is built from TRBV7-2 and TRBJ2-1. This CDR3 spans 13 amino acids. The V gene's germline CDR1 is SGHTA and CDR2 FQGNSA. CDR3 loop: CASSFGPGTEQFF.

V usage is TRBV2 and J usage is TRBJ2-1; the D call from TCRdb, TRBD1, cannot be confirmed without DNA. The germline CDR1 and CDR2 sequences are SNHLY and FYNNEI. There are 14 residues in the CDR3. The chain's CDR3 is CATSRGGGVDEQFF. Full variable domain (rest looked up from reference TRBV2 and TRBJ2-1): EPEVTQTPSHQVTQMGQEVILRCVPISNHLYFYWYRQILGQKVEFLVSFYNNEISEKSEIFDDQFSVERPDGSNFTLKIRSTKLEDSAMYFCATSRGGGVDEQFFGPGTRLTVL.

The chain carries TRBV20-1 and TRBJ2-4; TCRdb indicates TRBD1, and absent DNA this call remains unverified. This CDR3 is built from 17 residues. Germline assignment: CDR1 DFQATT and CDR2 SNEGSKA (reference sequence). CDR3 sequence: CSASAGQPVLAKNIQYF.